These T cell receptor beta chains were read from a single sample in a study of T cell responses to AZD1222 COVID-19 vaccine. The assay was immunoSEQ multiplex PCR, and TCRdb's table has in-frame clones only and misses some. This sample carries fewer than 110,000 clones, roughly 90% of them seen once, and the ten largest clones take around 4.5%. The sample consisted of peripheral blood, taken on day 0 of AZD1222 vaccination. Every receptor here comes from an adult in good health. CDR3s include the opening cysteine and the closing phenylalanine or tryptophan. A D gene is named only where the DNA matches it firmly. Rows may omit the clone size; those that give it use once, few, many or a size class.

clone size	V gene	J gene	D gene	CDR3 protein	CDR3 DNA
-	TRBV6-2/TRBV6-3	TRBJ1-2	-	CASSYSNFWTANGYTF	TGTGCCAGCAGTTACTCGAATTTCTGGACAGCAAATGGCTACACCTTC
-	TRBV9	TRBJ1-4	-	CASSVTGTTNEKLFF	TGTGCCAGCAGCGTCACGGGGACGACTAATGAAAAACTGTTTTTT
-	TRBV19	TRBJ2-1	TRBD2	CASSSSGRNEQFF	TGTGCCAGTAGCTCTAGCGGGAGGAATGAGCAGTTCTTC
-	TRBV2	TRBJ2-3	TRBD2	CASSVTSAGTDTQYF	TGTGCCAGCAGTGTGACTAGCGCGGGCACAGATACGCAGTATTTT
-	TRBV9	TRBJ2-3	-	CASSVSPTDTDTQYF	TGTGCCAGCAGCGTAAGCCCCACGGACACAGATACGCAGTATTTT
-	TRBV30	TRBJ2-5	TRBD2	CAWSVGLAGRQETQYF	TGTGCCTGGAGTGTCGGACTAGCGGGACGACAAGAGACCCAGTACTTC
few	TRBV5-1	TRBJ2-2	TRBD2	CASSSTSGNTGELFF	TGCGCCAGCAGCTCTACTAGCGGGAACACCGGGGAGCTGTTTTTT
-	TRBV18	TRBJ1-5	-	CASSPPGGQPQHF	TGTGCCAGCTCACCACCGGGGGGACAGCCCCAGCATTTT
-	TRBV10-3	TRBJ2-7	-	CAISGGLYSYEQYF	TGTGCCATCAGTGGGGGGCTCTACTCCTACGAGCAGTACTTC
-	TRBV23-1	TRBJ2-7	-	CASSHDNHEQYF	TGCGCCAGCAGTCACGACAATCACGAGCAGTACTTC
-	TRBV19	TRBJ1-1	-	CASSLDSKAFF	TGTGCCAGTAGTTTGGACAGTAAAGCTTTCTTT
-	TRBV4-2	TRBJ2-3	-	CASSRTGEMVWLAGHTDTQYF	TGTGCCAGCAGCCGGACAGGGGAGATGGTTTGGCTAGCGGGGCACACAGATACGCAGTATTTT
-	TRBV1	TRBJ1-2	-	CTSSGRIPSRGYTF	TGCACCAGCAGTGGGAGGATACCTTCTAGGGGCTACACCTTC
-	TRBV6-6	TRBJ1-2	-	CASSYSIAGLEGYTF	TGTGCCAGCAGTTACTCGATTGCAGGGTTAGAAGGCTACACCTTC
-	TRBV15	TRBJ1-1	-	CATSRDPQGAYTEAFF	TGTGCCACCAGCAGAGATCCCCAAGGGGCTTACACTGAAGCTTTCTTT
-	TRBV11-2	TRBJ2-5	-	CASSWSRGETQYF	TGTGCCAGCAGCTGGTCCAGGGGAGAGACCCAGTACTTC
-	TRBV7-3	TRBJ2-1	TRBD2	CASRGPAGETEQFF	TGTGCCAGCAGGGGACCGGCGGGAGAGACGGAGCAGTTCTTC
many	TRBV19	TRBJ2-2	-	CASLVSGELFF	TGTGCCAGTTTAGTTTCCGGGGAGCTGTTTTTT
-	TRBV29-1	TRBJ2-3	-	CSVESGAVDTQYF	TGCAGCGTTGAATCAGGGGCTGTAGATACGCAGTATTTT
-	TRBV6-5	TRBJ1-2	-	CASIRAHNYGYTF	TGTGCCAGCATCCGTGCCCATAACTATGGCTACACCTTC
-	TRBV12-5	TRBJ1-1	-	CASGLDLGTEAFF	TGTGCTAGTGGTTTGGACTTAGGGACTGAAGCTTTCTTT
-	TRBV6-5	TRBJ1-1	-	CASSERGWNTEAFF	TGTGCCAGCAGCGAGCGGGGTTGGAACACTGAAGCTTTCTTT
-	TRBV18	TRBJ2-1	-	CASSPGPTPYNEQFF	TGTGCCAGCTCACCAGGGCCGACACCCTACAATGAGCAGTTCTTC
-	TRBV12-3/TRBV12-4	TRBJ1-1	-	CASSLGHTEAFF	TGTGCCAGCAGCCTGGGTCACACTGAAGCTTTCTTT
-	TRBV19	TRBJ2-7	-	CASSIGLLYEQYF	TGTGCCAGTAGTATTGGTCTACTGTACGAGCAGTACTTC
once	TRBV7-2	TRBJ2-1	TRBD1	CASSLQGASSDEQFF	TGTGCCAGCAGCTTGCAGGGGGCGAGTAGCGATGAGCAGTTCTTC
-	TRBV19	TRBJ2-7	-	CASSRSSGGQSSYEQYF	TGTGCCAGTAGCCGCTCCTCGGGGGGACAGTCCTCCTACGAGCAGTACTTC
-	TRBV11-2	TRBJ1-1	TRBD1	CASSARTGQGNTEAFF	TGTGCCAGCAGCGCCCGAACGGGACAGGGGAACACTGAAGCTTTCTTT
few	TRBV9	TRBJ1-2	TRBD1	CASSVDWITTGKGYGYTF	TGTGCCAGCAGCGTAGATTGGATAACGACAGGGAAAGGCTATGGCTACACCTTC
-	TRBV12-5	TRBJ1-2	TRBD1	CASGLPGTVYGYTF	TGTGCTAGTGGTTTGCCCGGGACAGTTTATGGCTACACCTTC
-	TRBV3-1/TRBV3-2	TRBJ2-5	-	CASSQESMGLKETQYF	TGTGCCAGCAGCCAAGAATCGATGGGTCTAAAAGAGACCCAGTACTTC
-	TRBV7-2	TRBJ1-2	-	CASSLSRGANYYGYTF	TGTGCCAGCAGCTTATCGCGGGGGGCGAACTACTATGGCTACACCTTC
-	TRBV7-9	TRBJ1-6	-	CASSLNSIRDSPLHF	TGTGCCAGCAGCTTAAACTCTATCAGGGATTCACCCCTCCACTTT
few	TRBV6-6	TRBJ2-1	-	CASSYAHEQFF	TGTGCCAGCAGTTACGCCCATGAGCAGTTCTTC
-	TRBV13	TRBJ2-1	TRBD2	CASSSTSAIDNEQFF	TGTGCCAGCAGCTCGACTAGCGCCATTGACAATGAGCAGTTCTTC
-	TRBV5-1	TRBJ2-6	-	CASTPFPGANVLTF	TGCGCCAGCACCCCTTTTCCGGGGGCCAACGTCCTGACTTTC
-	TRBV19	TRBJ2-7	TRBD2	CASRKSGSSFYEQYF	TGTGCCAGTAGGAAGAGCGGGAGTAGCTTCTACGAGCAGTACTTC
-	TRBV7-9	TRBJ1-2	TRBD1	CASSVDRGYGYTF	TGTGCCAGCAGCGTGGACAGGGGATATGGCTACACCTTC
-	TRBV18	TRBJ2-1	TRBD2	CASSPKSGRAFYNEQFF	TGTGCCAGCTCTCCTAAAAGCGGGAGGGCCTTCTACAATGAGCAGTTCTTC
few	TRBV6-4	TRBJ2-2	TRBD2	CASSDEGLAGGKPGELFF	TGTGCCAGCAGTGACGAAGGACTAGCGGGGGGGAAACCCGGGGAGCTGTTTTTT
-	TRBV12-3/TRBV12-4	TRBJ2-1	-	CASSLGRHNEQFF	TGTGCCAGCAGCCTGGGTCGGCACAATGAGCAGTTCTTC
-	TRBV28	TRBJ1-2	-	CASSFARSYGYTF	TGTGCCAGCAGTTTTGCGAGAAGTTATGGCTACACCTTC
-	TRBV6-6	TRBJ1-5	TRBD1	CASSPTGAPNQPQHF	TGTGCCAGCAGCCCTACAGGGGCACCCAATCAGCCCCAGCATTTT
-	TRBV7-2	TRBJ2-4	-	CASSFLGDPKNIQYF	TGTGCCAGCAGCTTCCTGGGGGACCCAAAAAACATTCAGTACTTC
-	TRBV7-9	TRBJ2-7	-	CASSLEYQPSSYEQYF	TGTGCCAGCAGCTTAGAGTACCAACCGAGCTCCTACGAGCAGTACTTC
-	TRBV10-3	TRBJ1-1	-	CAIRGAQGTEAFF	TGTGCCATCCGGGGGGCGCAAGGCACTGAAGCTTTCTTT
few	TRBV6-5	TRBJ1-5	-	CASTTSGQPQHF	TGTGCCAGCACCACCTCCGGTCAGCCCCAGCATTTT
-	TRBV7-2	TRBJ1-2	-	CASSARDGDHGYTF	TGTGCCAGCAGCGCCCGGGACGGGGATCATGGCTACACCTTC
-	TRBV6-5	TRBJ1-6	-	CASTGSYNSPLHF	TGTGCCAGCACAGGGTCCTATAATTCACCCCTCCACTTT
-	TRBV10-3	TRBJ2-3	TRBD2	CAIRERGSTDTQYF	TGTGCCATCAGGGAGCGGGGAAGCACAGATACGCAGTATTTT
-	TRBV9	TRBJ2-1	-	CASSPYPPGEQFF	TGTGCCAGCTCTCCGTATCCCCCGGGTGAGCAGTTCTTC
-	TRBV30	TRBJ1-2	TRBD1	CAWRPTPRDRSRYGYTF	TGTGCCTGGAGGCCAACACCGAGGGACAGGTCGCGCTATGGCTACACCTTC
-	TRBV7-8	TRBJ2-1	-	CASSPQDRQVYNEQFF	TGTGCCAGCAGCCCCCAAGACAGGCAAGTCTACAATGAGCAGTTCTTC
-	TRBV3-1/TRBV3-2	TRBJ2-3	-	CASSRAKRIGDTQYF	TGTGCCAGCAGCCGGGCTAAAAGGATCGGAGATACGCAGTATTTT